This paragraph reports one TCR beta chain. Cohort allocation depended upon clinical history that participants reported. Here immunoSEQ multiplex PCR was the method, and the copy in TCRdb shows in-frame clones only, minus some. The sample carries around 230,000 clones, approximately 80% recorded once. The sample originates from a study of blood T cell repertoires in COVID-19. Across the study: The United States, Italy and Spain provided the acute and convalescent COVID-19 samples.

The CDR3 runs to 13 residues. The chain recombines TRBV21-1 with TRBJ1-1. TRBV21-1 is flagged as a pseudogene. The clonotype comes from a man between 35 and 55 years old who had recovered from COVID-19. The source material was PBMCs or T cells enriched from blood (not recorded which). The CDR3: CASSKGELTEAFF. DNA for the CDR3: TGTGCCAGCAGCAAAGGAGAGCTAACTGAAGCTTTCTTT.